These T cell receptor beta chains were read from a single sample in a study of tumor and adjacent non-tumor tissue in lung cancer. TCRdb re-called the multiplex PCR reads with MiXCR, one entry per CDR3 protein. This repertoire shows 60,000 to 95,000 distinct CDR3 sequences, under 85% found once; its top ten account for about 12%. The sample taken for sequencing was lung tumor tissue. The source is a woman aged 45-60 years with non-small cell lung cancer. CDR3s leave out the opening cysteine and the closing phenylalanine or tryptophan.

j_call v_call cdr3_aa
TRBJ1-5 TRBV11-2 ASISGRRNPPQY
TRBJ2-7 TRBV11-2 VKSLDPDLSYEQY
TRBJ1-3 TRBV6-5 ASSYSGGGGDTIY
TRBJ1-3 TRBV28 ASSGAPGEDRCSGNTIY
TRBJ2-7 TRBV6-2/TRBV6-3 ASNGSRYEQY
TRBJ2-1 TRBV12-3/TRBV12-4 ASSLGQTEQF
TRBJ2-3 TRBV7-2 ASRFKAGPDTQY
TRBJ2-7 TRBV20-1 SPSGSGKIEDEQY
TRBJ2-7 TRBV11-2 ARSLTDTAYKQY
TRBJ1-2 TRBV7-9 TSSFGSYYGYT
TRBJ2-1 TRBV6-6 AIWSGRTYNEQF
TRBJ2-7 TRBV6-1 ASSEGLADSYEQY
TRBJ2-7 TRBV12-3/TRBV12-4 TSGRGSYEQY
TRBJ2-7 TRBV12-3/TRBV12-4 ASNSQAGLAGGYEQY
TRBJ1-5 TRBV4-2 GNSQDLTTNQPQH
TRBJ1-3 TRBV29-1 SGITGSVGNTVY
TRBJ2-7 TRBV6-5 ASSYSAYVQY
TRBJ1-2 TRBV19 ASSSTGLQGSRGYT
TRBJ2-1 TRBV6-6 ANGSGRTYNEQL
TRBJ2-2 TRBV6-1 ASLRDGTLVRGELF
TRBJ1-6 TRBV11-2 ASSLETGGHSHLL
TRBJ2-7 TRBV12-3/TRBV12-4 AISIPGGDQY
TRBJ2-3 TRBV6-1 ASSQIGLASADTQY
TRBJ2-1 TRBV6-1 SSSEWGEQF
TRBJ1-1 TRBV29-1 SIADPHGNTEAF
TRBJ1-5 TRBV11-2 ATSAEGISNQPRH
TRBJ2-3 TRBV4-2 ANSSRTSDTDTQY
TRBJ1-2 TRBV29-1 SVGAGSSYGYA
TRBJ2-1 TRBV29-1 STWAGGNNEQF
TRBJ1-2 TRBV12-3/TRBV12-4 ASSRQGLGKDGYT
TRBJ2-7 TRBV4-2 ASSQDRTSSSYKQH
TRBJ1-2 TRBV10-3 AISAGNVYGYT
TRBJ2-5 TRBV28 ASSLARGLGFFQETQY
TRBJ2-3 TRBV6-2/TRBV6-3 ASSYSPWDTDTRY
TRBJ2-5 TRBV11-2 ARSLAAGGARVQETQY
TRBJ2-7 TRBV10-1 ASIDPGKEYEQY
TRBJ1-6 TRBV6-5 ASSSQIADSPLH
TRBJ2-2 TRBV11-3 ASSWRSQATEELF
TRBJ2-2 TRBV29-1 SVLVAGGANTGELF
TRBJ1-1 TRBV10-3 AISESPRENTETF